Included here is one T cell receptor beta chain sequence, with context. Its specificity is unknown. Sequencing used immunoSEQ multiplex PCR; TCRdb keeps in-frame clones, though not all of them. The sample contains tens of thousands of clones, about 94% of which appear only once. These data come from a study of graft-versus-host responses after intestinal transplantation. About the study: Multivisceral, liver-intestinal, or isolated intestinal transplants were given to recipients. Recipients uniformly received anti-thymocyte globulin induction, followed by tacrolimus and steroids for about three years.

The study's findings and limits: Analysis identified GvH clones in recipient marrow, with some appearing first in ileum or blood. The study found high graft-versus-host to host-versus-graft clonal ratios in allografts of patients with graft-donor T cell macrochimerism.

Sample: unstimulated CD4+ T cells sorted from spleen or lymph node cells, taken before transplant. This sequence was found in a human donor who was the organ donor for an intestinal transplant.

The CDR3 coding sequence is TGTGCCAGCAGTCTGCAGGGTCCCTCTAATGAAAAACTGTTTTTT. Its protein is CASSLQGPSNEKLFF. This rearrangement joins TRBV6-6 to TRBJ1-4, with D maybe TRBD1 (5 bases). From germline, CDR1 is MNHNY and CDR2 SVGAGI (reference sequence). V was pared by 5 bases and J by 3 bases, with 13 bases between. The CDR3 runs to 15 residues.